This T cell receptor beta chain was identified in a study of control samples from healthy donors and cancer patients. TCRdb's copy holds only in-frame clones and misses some; the assay was immunoSEQ multiplex PCR. The table shows about 49,000 clones, with 86% occurring only once. The CDR3 spans 12 residues. The V end was cut by 4 bases, the J end by 5 bases, with 8 bases between. Germline V gene lookup returns CDR1 LNHNV and CDR2 YYDKDF (reference sequence). The sequence came from a woman aged 50 to 60 with lung cancer. The chain uses TRBV15 and TRBJ2-5; D is unresolved. Input material: PBMCs. The CDR3 coding sequence is TGTGCCACCAGCATCAGAATGGAGACCCAGTACTTC. Protein product: CATSIRMETQYF.